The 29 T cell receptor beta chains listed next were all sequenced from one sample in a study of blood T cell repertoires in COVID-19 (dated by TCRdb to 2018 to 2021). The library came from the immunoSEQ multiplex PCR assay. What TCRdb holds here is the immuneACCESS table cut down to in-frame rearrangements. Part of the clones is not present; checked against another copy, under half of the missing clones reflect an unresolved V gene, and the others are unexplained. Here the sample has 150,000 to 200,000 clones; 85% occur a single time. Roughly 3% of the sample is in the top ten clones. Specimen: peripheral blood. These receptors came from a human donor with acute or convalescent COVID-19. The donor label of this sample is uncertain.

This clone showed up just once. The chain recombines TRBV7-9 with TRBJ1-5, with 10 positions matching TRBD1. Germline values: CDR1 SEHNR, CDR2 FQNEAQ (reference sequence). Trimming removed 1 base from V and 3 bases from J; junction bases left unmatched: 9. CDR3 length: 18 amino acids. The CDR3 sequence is CASSLGGTGATFNQPQHF. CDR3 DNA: TGTGCCAGCAGCTTAGGGGGGACAGGGGCGACTTTCAATCAGCCCCAGCATTTT.

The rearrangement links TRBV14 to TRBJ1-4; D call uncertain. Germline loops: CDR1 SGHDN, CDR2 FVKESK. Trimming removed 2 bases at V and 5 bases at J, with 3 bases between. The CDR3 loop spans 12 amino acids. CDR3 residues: CASSQQNEKLFF. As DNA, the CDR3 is TGTGCCAGCAGCCAACAGAATGAAAAACTGTTTTTT.

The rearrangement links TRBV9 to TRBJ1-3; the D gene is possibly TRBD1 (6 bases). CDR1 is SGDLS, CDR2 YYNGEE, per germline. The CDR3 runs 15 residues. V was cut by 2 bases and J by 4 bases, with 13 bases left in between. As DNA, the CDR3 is TGTGCCAGCAGCGTCGGACAGAATTGGGGAAACACCATATATTTT. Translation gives CASSVGQNWGNTIYF.

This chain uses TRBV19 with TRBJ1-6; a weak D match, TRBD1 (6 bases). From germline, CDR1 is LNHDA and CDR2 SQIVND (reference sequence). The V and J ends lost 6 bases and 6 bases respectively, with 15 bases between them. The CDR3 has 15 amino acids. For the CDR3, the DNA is TGTGCCAGTAGCGGGCAGGGGTCGATTAATTCACCCCTCCACTTT. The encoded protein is CASSGQGSINSPLHF.

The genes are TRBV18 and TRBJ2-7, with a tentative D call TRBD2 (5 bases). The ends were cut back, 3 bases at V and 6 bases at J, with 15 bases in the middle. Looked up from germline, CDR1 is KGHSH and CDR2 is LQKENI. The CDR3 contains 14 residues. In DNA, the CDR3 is TGTGCCAGCTCACCTATCCAAGGAGGACCCGAGCAGTACTTC. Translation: CASSPIQGGPEQYF.

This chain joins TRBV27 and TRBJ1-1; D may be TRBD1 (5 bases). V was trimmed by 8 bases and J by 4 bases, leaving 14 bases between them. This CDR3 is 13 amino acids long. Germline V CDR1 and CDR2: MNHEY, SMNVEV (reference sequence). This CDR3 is CASWVAGGTEAFF. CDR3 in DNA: TGTGCCAGCTGGGTCGCGGGGGGCACTGAAGCTTTCTTT.

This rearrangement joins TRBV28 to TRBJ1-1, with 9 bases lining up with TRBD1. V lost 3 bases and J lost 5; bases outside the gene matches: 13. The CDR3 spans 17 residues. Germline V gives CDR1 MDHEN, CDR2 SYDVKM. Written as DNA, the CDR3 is TGTGCCAGCAGTTTGAGGGGACAGGGTTTAGGTTGGACTGAAGCTTTCTTT. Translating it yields CASSLRGQGLGWTEAFF. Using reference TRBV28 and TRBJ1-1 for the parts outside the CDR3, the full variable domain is DVKVTQSSRYLVKRTGEKVFLECVQDMDHENMFWYRQDPGLGLRLIYFSYDVKMKEKGDIPEGYSVSREKKERFSLILESASTNQTSMYLCASSLRGQGLGWTEAFFGQGTRLTVV.

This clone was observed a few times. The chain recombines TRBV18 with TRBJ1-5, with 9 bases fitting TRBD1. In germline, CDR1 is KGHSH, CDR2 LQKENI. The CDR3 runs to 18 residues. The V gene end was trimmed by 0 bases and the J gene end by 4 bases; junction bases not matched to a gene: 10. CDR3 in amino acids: CASSPPPGQGKRNQPQHF. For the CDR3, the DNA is TGTGCCAGCTCACCACCGCCGGGACAGGGCAAAAGAAATCAGCCCCAGCATTTT.

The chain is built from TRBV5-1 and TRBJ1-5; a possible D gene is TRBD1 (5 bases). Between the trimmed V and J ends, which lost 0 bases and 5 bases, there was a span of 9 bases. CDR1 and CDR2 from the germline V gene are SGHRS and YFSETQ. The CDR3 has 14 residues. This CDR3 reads CASSLGGGDQPQHF. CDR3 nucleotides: TGCGCCAGCAGCTTGGGGGGCGGGGATCAGCCCCAGCATTTT.

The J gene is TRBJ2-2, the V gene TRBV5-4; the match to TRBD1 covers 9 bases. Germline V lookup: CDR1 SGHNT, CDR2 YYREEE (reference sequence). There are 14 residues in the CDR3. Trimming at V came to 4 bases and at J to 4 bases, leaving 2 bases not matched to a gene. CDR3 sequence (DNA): TGTGCCAGCAGCAGGACAGGGGCCACCGGGGAGCTGTTTTTT. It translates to CASSRTGATGELFF.

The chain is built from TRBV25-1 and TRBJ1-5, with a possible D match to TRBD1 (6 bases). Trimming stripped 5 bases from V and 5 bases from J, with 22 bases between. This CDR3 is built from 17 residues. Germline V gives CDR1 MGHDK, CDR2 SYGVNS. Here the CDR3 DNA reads TGTGCCAGCAGTTACCCGGCGAGGGCACAGGGTTATCAGCCCCAGCATTTT. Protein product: CASSYPARAQGYQPQHF.

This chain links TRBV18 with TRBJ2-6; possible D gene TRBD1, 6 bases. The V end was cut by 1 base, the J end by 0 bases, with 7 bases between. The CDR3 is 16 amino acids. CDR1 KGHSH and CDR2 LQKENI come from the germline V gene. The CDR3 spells CASSPRRGSGANVLTF. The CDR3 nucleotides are TGTGCCAGCTCACCACGCAGGGGCTCTGGGGCCAACGTCCTGACTTTC. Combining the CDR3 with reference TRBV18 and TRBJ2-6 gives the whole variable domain NAGVMQNPRHLVRRRGQEARLRCSPMKGHSHVYWYRQLPEEGLKFMVYLQKENIIDESGMPKERFSAEFPKEGPSILRIQQVVRGDSAAYFCASSPRRGSGANVLTFGAGSRLTVL.

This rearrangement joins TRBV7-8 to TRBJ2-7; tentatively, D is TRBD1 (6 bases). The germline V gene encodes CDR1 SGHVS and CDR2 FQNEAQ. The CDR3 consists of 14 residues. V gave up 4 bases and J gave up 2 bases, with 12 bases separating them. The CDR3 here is CASSSRTATYEQYF. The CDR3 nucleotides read TGTGCCAGCAGCTCGCGGACAGCAACCTACGAGCAGTACTTC. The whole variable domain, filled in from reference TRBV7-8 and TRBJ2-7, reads GAGVSQSPRYKVAKRGQDVALRCDPISGHVSLFWYQQALGQGPEFLTYFQNEAQLDKSGLPSDRFFAERPEGSVSTLKIQRTQQEDSAVYLCASSSRTATYEQYFGPGTRLTVT.

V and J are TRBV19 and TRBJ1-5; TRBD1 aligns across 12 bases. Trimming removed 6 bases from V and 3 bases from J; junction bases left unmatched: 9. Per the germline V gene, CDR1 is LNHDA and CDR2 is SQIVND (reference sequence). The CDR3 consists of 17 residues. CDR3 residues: CASSRSRDRGLNQPQHF. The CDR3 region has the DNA TGTGCCAGTAGCAGAAGCCGGGACAGGGGGCTCAATCAGCCCCAGCATTTT.

This CDR3 reads CASSLGGGELSYNEQFF. The CDR3 DNA follows: TGTGCCAGCAGCTTAGGGGGTGGGGAATTATCCTACAATGAGCAGTTCTTC. V is TRBV5-8 and J is TRBJ2-1; D possibly corresponds to TRBD1 (6 bases). The CDR3 totals 17 residues. Germline CDR1 is SGHTS and CDR2 is YDEGEE. V lost 2 bases and J 1 base, leaving 16 bases between the germline ends.

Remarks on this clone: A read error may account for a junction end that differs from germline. The DNA of the CDR3 is TGCAGCGTTGAAGTTCAGGGAAACATGAGGAACTTC. As protein: CSVEVQGNMRNF. The genes are TRBV29-1 and TRBJ2-7; a weak D match, TRBD1 (5 bases). The CDR3 is made up of 12 amino acids. Germline CDR1 and CDR2: SQVTM and ANQGSEA.

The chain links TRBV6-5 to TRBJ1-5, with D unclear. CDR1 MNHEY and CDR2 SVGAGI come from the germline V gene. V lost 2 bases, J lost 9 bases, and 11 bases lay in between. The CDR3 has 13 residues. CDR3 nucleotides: TGTGCCAGCAGTTACGGTCCGACATTGCCCCAGCATTTT. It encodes CASSYGPTLPQHF.

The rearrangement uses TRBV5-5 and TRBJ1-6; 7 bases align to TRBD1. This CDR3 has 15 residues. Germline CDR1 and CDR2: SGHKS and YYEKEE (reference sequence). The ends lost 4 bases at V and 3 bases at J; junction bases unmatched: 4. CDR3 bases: TGTGCCAGCAGCGTGGACAGGTTCTATAATTCACCCCTCCACTTT. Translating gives CASSVDRFYNSPLHF.

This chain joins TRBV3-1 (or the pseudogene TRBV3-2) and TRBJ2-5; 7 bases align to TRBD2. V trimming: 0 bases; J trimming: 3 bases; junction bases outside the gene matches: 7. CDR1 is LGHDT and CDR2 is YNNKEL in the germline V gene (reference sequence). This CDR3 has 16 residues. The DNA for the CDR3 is TGTGCCAGCAGCCAAGATAGAACGGGGGGTAAAGAGACCCAGTACTTC. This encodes CASSQDRTGGKETQYF.

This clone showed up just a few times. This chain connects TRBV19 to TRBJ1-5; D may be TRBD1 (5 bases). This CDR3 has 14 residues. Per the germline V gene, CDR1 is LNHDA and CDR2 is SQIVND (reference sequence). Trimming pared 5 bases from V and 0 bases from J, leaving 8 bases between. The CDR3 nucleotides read TGTGCCAGTAGTGTGGGGCGTAGCAATCAGCCCCAGCATTTT. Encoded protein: CASSVGRSNQPQHF.

CDR3 protein: CASRPRQGGKTEAFF. For the CDR3, the DNA is TGTGCCAGCAGGCCTCGACAGGGCGGGAAGACTGAAGCTTTCTTT. The V call is TRBV14, the J call TRBJ1-1; 7 nucleotides match TRBD1. V was clipped by 6 bases and J by 5 bases; unmatched bases: 12. The germline V gene encodes CDR1 SGHDN and CDR2 FVKESK. This CDR3 has 15 amino acids.

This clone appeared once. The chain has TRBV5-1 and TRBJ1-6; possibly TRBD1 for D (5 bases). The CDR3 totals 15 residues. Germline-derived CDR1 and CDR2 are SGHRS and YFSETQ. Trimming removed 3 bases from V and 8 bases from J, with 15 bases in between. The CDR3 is CASSSLTGGDSPLHF. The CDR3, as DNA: TGCGCCAGCAGCTCCCTAACGGGAGGGGATTCACCCCTCCACTTT. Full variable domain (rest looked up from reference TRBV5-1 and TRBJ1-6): KAGVTQTPRYLIKTRGQQVTLSCSPISGHRSVSWYQQTPGQGLQFLFEYFSETQRNKGNFPGRFSGRQFSNSRSEMNVSTLELGDSALYLCASSSLTGGDSPLHFGNGTRLTVT.

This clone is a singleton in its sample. Written as DNA, the CDR3 is TGTGCCACAAGCCCCGTTGTGGCGGGGGTGTACGGGGAGCTGTTTTTT. Encoded protein: CATSPVVAGVYGELFF. The genes are TRBV19 and TRBJ2-2; 7 nucleotides match TRBD2. Germline V gene sequence: CDR1 LNHDA, CDR2 SQIVND (reference sequence). The CDR3 sequence is 16 residues long. Unmatched junction bases numbered 18, after V lost 10 bases and J lost 7 bases.

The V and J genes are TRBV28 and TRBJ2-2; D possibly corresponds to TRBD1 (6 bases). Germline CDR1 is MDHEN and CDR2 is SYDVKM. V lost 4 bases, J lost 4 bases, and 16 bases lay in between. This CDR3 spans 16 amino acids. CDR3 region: CASSSNPGGGTGELFF. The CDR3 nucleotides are TGTGCCAGCAGTTCCAATCCTGGGGGCGGCACCGGGGAGCTGTTTTTT. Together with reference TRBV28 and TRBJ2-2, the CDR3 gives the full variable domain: DVKVTQSSRYLVKRTGEKVFLECVQDMDHENMFWYRQDPGLGLRLIYFSYDVKMKEKGDIPEGYSVSREKKERFSLILESASTNQTSMYLCASSSNPGGGTGELFFGEGSRLTVL.

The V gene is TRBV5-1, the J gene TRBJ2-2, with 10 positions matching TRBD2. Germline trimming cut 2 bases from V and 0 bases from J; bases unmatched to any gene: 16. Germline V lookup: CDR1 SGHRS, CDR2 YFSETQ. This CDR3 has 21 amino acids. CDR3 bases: TGCGCCAGCAGCTTACCCCCAACGGAGCGGGGGGGCCAAACGAACACCGGGGAGCTGTTTTTT. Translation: CASSLPPTERGGQTNTGELFF.

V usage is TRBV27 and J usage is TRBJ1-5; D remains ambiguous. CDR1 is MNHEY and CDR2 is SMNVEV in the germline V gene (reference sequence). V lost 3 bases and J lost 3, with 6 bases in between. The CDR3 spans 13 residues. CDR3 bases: TGTGCCAGCAGTTTCGGGTACAATCAGCCCCAGCATTTT. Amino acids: CASSFGYNQPQHF.

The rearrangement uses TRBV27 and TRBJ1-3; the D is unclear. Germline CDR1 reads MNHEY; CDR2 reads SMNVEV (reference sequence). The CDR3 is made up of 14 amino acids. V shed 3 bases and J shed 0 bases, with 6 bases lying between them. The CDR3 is CASSLSTSGNTIYF. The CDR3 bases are TGTGCCAGCAGTTTGAGCACCTCTGGAAACACCATATATTTT.

CDR3 DNA sequence: TGTGCCAGCAGTTTAAGCGCCGGGACAGTATCTGGAAACACCATATATTTT. Protein sequence: CASSLSAGTVSGNTIYF. The chain uses TRBV28 and TRBJ1-3; TRBD1 aligns across 7 bases. Germline V gene data show CDR1 as MDHEN and CDR2 as SYDVKM. V shed 2 bases, J shed 1 base, and the junction held 8 bases outside the gene matches. This CDR3 is 17 amino acids long. The variable domain in full, completed from reference TRBV28 and TRBJ1-3, reads DVKVTQSSRYLVKRTGEKVFLECVQDMDHENMFWYRQDPGLGLRLIYFSYDVKMKEKGDIPEGYSVSREKKERFSLILESASTNQTSMYLCASSLSAGTVSGNTIYFGEGSWLTVV.

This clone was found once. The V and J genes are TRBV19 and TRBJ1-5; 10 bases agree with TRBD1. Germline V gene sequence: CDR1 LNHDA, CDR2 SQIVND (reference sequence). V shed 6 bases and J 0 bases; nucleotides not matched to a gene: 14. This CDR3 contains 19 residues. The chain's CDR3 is CASRYIGDRGAYSNQPQHF. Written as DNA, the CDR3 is TGTGCCAGTAGATATATCGGGGACAGGGGAGCCTATAGCAATCAGCCCCAGCATTTT.